The clone carrying this T cell receptor (beta chain) has ten or more counts. One entry per CDR3 protein results from TCRdb running MiXCR on the 5' RACE reads. The table has around 80,000 distinct CDR3 sequences, 9% to 12% seen once. V lost 7 bases and J lost 2, with 16 bases in between. The CDR3 loop spans 15 amino acids. Germline values: CDR1 SGHRS, CDR2 YFSETQ. This sample was taken from a study of neurological immune-mediated disorders. The chain recombines TRBV5-1 with TRBJ2-1; D is perhaps TRBD2 (6 bases). The sample consisted of PBMCs. The sequence derives from a man in his forties in good health. The CDR3 DNA reads as TGCGCCAGCGGCCCCACGGGGGAGACCTACAATGAGCAGTTCTTC. It is translated as CASGPTGETYNEQFF.